These T cell receptor beta chains were read from a single sample in a study of low-dose radiotherapy and immunotherapy resistance in tumors. TCRdb re-called the reads through MiXCR, storing one row per CDR3 protein. The sample lists tens of thousands of distinct CDR3 sequences, less than 25% occurring once. The sequencing here drew on PBMCs, taken after low-dose radiotherapy plus immunotherapy. The receptors come from a female donor with ovarian cancer. Both conserved end residues are part of each CDR3. A D gene is named only where the DNA matches it firmly. The listing skips clone size in some rows; elsewhere it reads once, few, many or a size class.

D: .
J: TRBJ1-2
size: .
V: TRBV4-3
CDR3: CASSQEIGGGLANYGYTF
DNA: TGCGCCAGCAGCCAAGAGATTGGGGGGGGCCTAGCTAACTATGGCTACACCTTC

D: .
J: TRBJ1-1
size: many
V: TRBV13
CDR3: CASSLAFPGTEAFF
DNA: TGTGCCAGCAGCTTAGCGTTCCCGGGGACTGAAGCTTTCTTT

D: TRBD2
J: TRBJ2-7
size: many
V: TRBV4-1
CDR3: CASSLFTSGSFYEQYF
DNA: TGCGCCAGCAGCCTCTTTACTAGCGGGAGTTTCTACGAGCAGTACTTC

D: TRBD1
J: TRBJ2-7
size: few
V: TRBV29-1
CDR3: CSVIRTGVGEQYF
DNA: TGCAGCGTTATTAGGACAGGGGTGGGGGAGCAGTACTTC

D: .
J: TRBJ2-2
size: many
V: TRBV6-2/TRBV6-3
CDR3: CASSSQAYGELFF
DNA: TGTGCCAGCAGTTCACAGGCTTACGGGGAGCTGTTTTTT

D: .
J: TRBJ1-3
size: many
V: TRBV5-1
CDR3: CASSLAGPGNTIYF
DNA: TGCGCCAGCAGCTTGGCCGGACCTGGAAACACCATATATTTT

D: .
J: TRBJ1-5
size: few
V: TRBV6-6
CDR3: CASSYSKGQNNQPQHF
DNA: TGTGCCAGCAGTTACTCGAAAGGACAAAACAATCAGCCCCAGCATTTT

D: .
J: TRBJ2-2
size: .
V: TRBV29-1
CDR3: CSVTGPGELFF
DNA: TGCAGCGTTACGGGCCCCGGGGAGCTGTTTTTT

D: .
J: TRBJ2-3
size: many
V: TRBV24-1
CDR3: CATSDTRASTDTQYF
DNA: TGTGCCACCAGTGATACAAGGGCTAGCACAGATACGCAGTATTTT

D: .
J: TRBJ2-1
size: .
V: TRBV29-1
CDR3: CSGDRSGEQFF
DNA: TGCAGCGGTGACAGGTCGGGTGAGCAGTTCTTC

D: .
J: TRBJ2-7
size: many
V: TRBV19
CDR3: CASSIVGGPYEQYF
DNA: TGTGCCAGTAGTATCGTCGGGGGTCCCTACGAGCAGTACTTC

D: .
J: TRBJ2-6
size: few
V: TRBV27
CDR3: CASRQTGANVLTF
DNA: TGTGCCAGCAGGCAGACTGGGGCCAACGTCCTGACTTTC

D: .
J: TRBJ2-3
size: many
V: TRBV29-1
CDR3: CSVVRPLTDTQYF
DNA: TGCAGCGTTGTAAGGCCCCTCACAGATACGCAGTATTTT

D: .
J: TRBJ1-2
size: many
V: TRBV29-1
CDR3: CSPERNYYTF
DNA: TGCAGCCCCGAGAGGAACTACTACACCTTC

D: TRBD1
J: TRBJ1-5
size: many
V: TRBV27
CDR3: CASSAQGVQPQHF
DNA: TGTGCCAGCAGTGCCCAGGGGGTCCAGCCCCAGCATTTT

D: .
J: TRBJ2-7
size: .
V: TRBV5-1
CDR3: CASSLDSYSTVYEQYF
DNA: TGCGCCAGCAGCTTGGACTCTTACTCCACCGTCTACGAGCAGTACTTC

D: .
J: TRBJ2-7
size: many
V: TRBV6-2/TRBV6-3
CDR3: CASSADVGPYEQYF
DNA: TGTGCCAGCAGTGCGGACGTAGGCCCCTACGAGCAGTACTTC

D: .
J: TRBJ1-1
size: many
V: TRBV3-1
CDR3: CASSSGSYGTEAFF
DNA: TGTGCCAGCAGTTCCGGGTCCTACGGGACTGAAGCTTTCTTT

D: .
J: TRBJ2-7
size: many
V: TRBV10-3
CDR3: CAISTGGYEQYF
DNA: TGTGCCATCAGTACAGGAGGATACGAGCAGTACTTC

D: TRBD2
J: TRBJ2-7
size: many
V: TRBV6-5
CDR3: CASRGGLVYEQYF
DNA: TGTGCCAGCAGAGGGGGACTAGTCTACGAGCAGTACTTC

D: TRBD1
J: TRBJ1-6
size: many
V: TRBV19
CDR3: CASSAGTANSPLHF
DNA: TGTGCCAGTAGTGCCGGGACAGCGAATTCACCCCTCCACTTT

D: .
J: TRBJ2-2
size: many
V: TRBV18
CDR3: CASSPPEKAGELFF
DNA: TGTGCCAGCTCACCACCAGAGAAAGCCGGGGAGCTGTTTTTT

D: .
J: TRBJ2-2
size: .
V: TRBV5-3
CDR3: CASGSQGFVTGELFF
DNA: TGTGCCAGCGGATCACAGGGATTCGTGACCGGGGAGCTGTTTTTT

D: .
J: TRBJ1-1
size: many
V: TRBV3-1
CDR3: CASSQGRVGTEAFF
DNA: TGTGCCAGCAGCCAAGGCAGGGTGGGCACTGAAGCTTTCTTT

D: TRBD1
J: TRBJ2-7
size: many
V: TRBV19
CDR3: CATKVTGSGYEQYF
DNA: TGTGCCACCAAGGTGACAGGGAGCGGTTACGAGCAGTACTTC

D: .
J: TRBJ2-7
size: many
V: TRBV5-1
CDR3: CASGLDNSYEQYF
DNA: TGCGCCAGCGGATTGGACAATTCCTACGAGCAGTACTTC

D: TRBD1
J: TRBJ2-2
size: .
V: TRBV15
CDR3: CATSRDGDRGAGELFF
DNA: TGTGCCACCAGCAGAGACGGGGACAGGGGGGCCGGGGAGCTGTTTTTT

D: .
J: TRBJ1-2
size: many
V: TRBV19
CDR3: CASTPGTSYGYTF
DNA: TGTGCCAGTACCCCCGGGACAAGCTATGGCTACACCTTC

D: .
J: TRBJ1-2
size: many
V: TRBV9
CDR3: CASSPQTVNYGYTF
DNA: TGTGCCAGCAGCCCCCAGACAGTCAACTATGGCTACACCTTC

D: .
J: TRBJ2-2
size: many
V: TRBV20-1
CDR3: CSAPEGGRDTGELFF
DNA: TGCAGTGCCCCAGAGGGGGGGCGCGACACCGGGGAGCTGTTTTTT

D: TRBD1
J: TRBJ2-7
size: many
V: TRBV30
CDR3: CAWCGTGPYEQYF
DNA: TGTGCCTGGTGTGGGACAGGGCCTTACGAGCAGTACTTC

D: .
J: TRBJ2-6
size: many
V: TRBV29-1
CDR3: CSVEDRKAGANVLTF
DNA: TGCAGCGTTGAAGATCGGAAGGCTGGGGCCAACGTCCTGACTTTC

D: .
J: TRBJ1-5
size: many
V: TRBV28
CDR3: CASRFPVGARNQPQHF
DNA: TGTGCCAGCAGATTTCCAGTTGGGGCTCGAAATCAGCCCCAGCATTTT

D: TRBD2
J: TRBJ2-7
size: .
V: TRBV19
CDR3: CASSRSASGPYEQYF
DNA: TGTGCCAGTAGTCGGTCGGCTAGCGGCCCCTACGAGCAGTACTTC

D: TRBD1
J: TRBJ2-3
size: .
V: TRBV2
CDR3: CASSYRGSSTDTQYF
DNA: TGTGCCAGCAGCTACAGGGGTTCTAGCACAGATACGCAGTATTTT

D: .
J: TRBJ2-2
size: .
V: TRBV2
CDR3: CASSTYTGELFFF
DNA: .

D: .
J: TRBJ2-5
size: .
V: TRBV30
CDR3: CAWSFGGNRETQYF
DNA: TGTGCCTGGAGTTTTGGTGGGAATCGAGAGACCCAGTACTTC

D: TRBD1
J: TRBJ2-7
size: few
V: TRBV12-3/TRBV12-4
CDR3: CASSLNGQATTYEQYF
DNA: TGTGCCAGCAGTTTAAACGGACAGGCAACCACCTACGAGCAGTACTTC

D: TRBD1
J: TRBJ2-1
size: many
V: TRBV2
CDR3: CASSRPGDRAAEQFF
DNA: TGCGCCAGCAGCCGACCCGGGGACAGGGCCGCTGAGCAGTTCTTC

D: TRBD2
J: TRBJ2-1
size: many
V: TRBV7-2
CDR3: CANGLAGVYEQFF
DNA: TGTGCCAACGGACTAGCGGGAGTCTATGAGCAGTTCTTC

D: .
J: TRBJ1-5
size: many
V: TRBV20-1
CDR3: CSARDVEGDNQPQHF
DNA: TGCAGTGCTAGAGATGTAGAGGGGGACAATCAGCCCCAGCATTTT

D: .
J: TRBJ1-6
size: many
V: TRBV9
CDR3: CASPAVNSPLHF
DNA: TGTGCCAGCCCAGCAGTGAATTCACCCCTCCACTTT

D: .
J: TRBJ2-5
size: many
V: TRBV7-2
CDR3: CASSPGVAETQYF
DNA: TGTGCCAGCAGCCCCGGGGTGGCCGAGACCCAGTACTTC

D: .
J: TRBJ2-5
size: few
V: TRBV7-9
CDR3: CASSLNGVEETQYF
DNA: TGTGCCAGCAGCTTAAACGGGGTCGAAGAGACCCAGTACTTC

D: .
J: TRBJ2-5
size: .
V: TRBV20-1
CDR3: CSAEDWWGQETQYF
DNA: TGCAGTGCGGAGGACTGGTGGGGTCAAGAGACCCAGTACTTC

D: TRBD2
J: TRBJ2-1
size: many
V: TRBV20-1
CDR3: CSARDIGAGGPGSEQFF
DNA: TGCAGTGCTAGAGATATAGGGGCGGGAGGGCCCGGGAGTGAGCAGTTCTTC

D: TRBD2
J: TRBJ2-7
size: .
V: TRBV29-1
CDR3: CSVEFSGRAGNEQYF
DNA: TGCAGCGTTGAGTTTAGCGGGAGGGCCGGGAACGAGCAGTACTTC

D: TRBD1
J: TRBJ2-1
size: many
V: TRBV5-1
CDR3: CASSLTGQAQHEQFF
DNA: TGCGCCAGCAGCTTGACAGGACAGGCGCAACATGAGCAGTTCTTC